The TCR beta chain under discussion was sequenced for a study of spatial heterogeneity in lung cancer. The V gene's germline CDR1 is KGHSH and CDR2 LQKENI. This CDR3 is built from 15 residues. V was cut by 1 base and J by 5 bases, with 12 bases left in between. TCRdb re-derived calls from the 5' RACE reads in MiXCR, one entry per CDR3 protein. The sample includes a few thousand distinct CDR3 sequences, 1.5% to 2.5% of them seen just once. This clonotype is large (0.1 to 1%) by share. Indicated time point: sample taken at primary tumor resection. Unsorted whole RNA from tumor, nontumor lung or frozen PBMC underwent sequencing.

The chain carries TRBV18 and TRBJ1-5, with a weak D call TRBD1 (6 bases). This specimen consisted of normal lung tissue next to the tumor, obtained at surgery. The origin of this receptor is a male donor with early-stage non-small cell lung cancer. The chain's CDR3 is CASSPQRGGDQPQHF. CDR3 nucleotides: TGTGCCAGCTCACCACAAAGAGGGGGGGATCAGCCCCAGCATTTT.